This entry describes one T cell receptor beta chain. Its target is not known. This sample is part of a study of blood T cells in healthy people across ages. Study-wide results and caveats: Unsorted PBMCs ruled out conclusive naive versus antigen-experienced comparison. Strong correlation linked observed beta diversity and percent naive T cells.

The second PCR ran roughly 7 to 12 cycles with a sample-barcoded 5' primer and J-beta primers. TCRdb recomputed calls from the 5' RACE reads with MiXCR, one row per CDR3 protein. The sample yields approximately 1,000,000 distinct CDR3 sequences, 35% to 55% seen once. Donors were systemically healthy Caucasian individuals from Russia aged about 6 to 95 years. The specimen sequenced was blood. This TCR was recovered from a woman aged 55-69 years in good health.

Here the CDR3 reads CSAQGGLGGQTQYF. The DNA for the CDR3 is TGCAGTGCCCAGGGCGGACTAGGGGGACAGACCCAGTACTTC. This chain uses TRBV20-1 with TRBJ2-7; D perhaps matches TRBD2 (7 bases). The J call may be incorrect, as the DNA end agrees better with TRBJ2-5. The CDR3 runs 14 residues. Germline CDR1 DFQATT, CDR2 SNEGSKA (reference sequence).